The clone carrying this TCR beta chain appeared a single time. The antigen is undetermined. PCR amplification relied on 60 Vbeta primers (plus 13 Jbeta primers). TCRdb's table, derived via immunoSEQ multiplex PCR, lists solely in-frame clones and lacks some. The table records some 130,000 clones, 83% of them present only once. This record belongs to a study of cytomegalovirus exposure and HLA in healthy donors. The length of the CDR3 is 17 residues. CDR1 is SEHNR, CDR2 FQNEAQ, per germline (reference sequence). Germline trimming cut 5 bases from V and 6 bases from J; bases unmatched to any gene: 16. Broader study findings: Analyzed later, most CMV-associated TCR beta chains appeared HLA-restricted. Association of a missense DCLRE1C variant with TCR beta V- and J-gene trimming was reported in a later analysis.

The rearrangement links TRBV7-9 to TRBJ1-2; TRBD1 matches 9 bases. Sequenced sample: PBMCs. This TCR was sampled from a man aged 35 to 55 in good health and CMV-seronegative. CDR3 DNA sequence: TGTGCCAGCAGCCTCTTAACAGCTAGGGACAGGGTGAATGGCTACACCTTC. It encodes CASSLLTARDRVNGYTF.